Given below is one T cell receptor beta chain in context. The antigen is unknown. Profiled with immunoSEQ multiplex PCR; TCRdb holds only in-frame clones, not every one. The table has tens of thousands of clones, roughly 80% seen once; the top ten hold roughly 23%. This record comes from a study of OX40 agonist ivuxolimab in advanced cancers. Looking at the study overall: Patients received the agonistic anti-OX40 (CD134) antibody ivuxolimab. The dose-escalation group included hepatocellular carcinoma, melanoma, renal cell carcinoma and head and neck cancer. From roughly 20 to 79 years was the age range, with a mean of about 56 years, and around 80% were male. Study-level findings and limits: Expanded clones belonging to CD8+ T cells outnumbered, on average, those of CD4+.

This sample comprised CD4+ or CD8+ T cells sorted from blood, obtained in a trial of the OX40 agonist ivuxolimab. This TCR was recovered from an adult with an advanced solid tumor such as melanoma, head and neck, liver or kidney cancer.

The CDR3 DNA sequence: TGTGCCAGCAGCTCCGGGACAGGGGCTCCCCTGGATTCACCCCTCCACTTT. Translation gives CASSSGTGAPLDSPLHF. The chain uses TRBV28 and TRBJ1-6; 10 nucleotides line up with TRBD1. Germline V gene sequence: CDR1 MDHEN, CDR2 SYDVKM. This CDR3 contains 17 residues. With 6 bases clipped from V and 8 bases from J, the junction kept 13 bases outside the gene matches.